These 21 T cell receptor beta chains share one sample of origin, sequenced in a study of blood T cell repertoires in COVID-19. Profiled with immunoSEQ multiplex PCR; TCRdb holds only in-frame clones, not every one. The table shows about 200,000 clones, with around four fifths occurring only once. The specimen sequenced was peripheral blood. The source is a man between 60 and 75 years old with COVID-19, enrolled during active disease.

This chain connects TRBV6-5 to TRBJ2-3, with no clear D. This CDR3 is built from 15 residues. Germline CDR1 and CDR2: MNHEY and SVGAGI. Trimming left V 0 bases short and J 2 bases short, with 9 bases between. This CDR3 reads CASSYSGGFTDTQYF. Written as DNA, the CDR3 is TGTGCCAGCAGTTACTCAGGCGGATTCACAGATACGCAGTATTTT.

V is TRBV4-3 and J is TRBJ1-6; 7 bases are shared with TRBD1. CDR3 length equals 17 residues. Trimming removed 0 bases from V and 7 bases from J; junction bases left unmatched: 9. CDR1 is LGHNA, CDR2 YSLEER, per germline. CDR3 in amino acids: CASSQDQRGQMNSPLHF. The CDR3 bases are TGCGCCAGCAGCCAAGATCAGAGGGGACAGATGAATTCACCCCTCCACTTT.

This clone is a singleton in its sample. V gene TRBV28 combines with J gene TRBJ1-5; D unclear. The V end lost 3 bases, the J end lost 2 bases, and 11 bases lay between the germline ends. The germline CDR1 and CDR2 sequences are MDHEN and SYDVKM. The CDR3 sequence is 15 residues long. CDR3 nucleotide sequence: TGTGCCAGCAGTTTTCAGTCCCGTGGCAATCAGCCCCAGCATTTT. Protein product: CASSFQSRGNQPQHF.

V gene TRBV6-5 combines with J gene TRBJ1-2; 7 nucleotides agree with TRBD1. V was clipped by 5 bases and J by 4 bases; unmatched bases: 4. Per germline, CDR1 MNHEY and CDR2 SVGAGI. CDR3 length: 13 amino acids. In DNA form, the CDR3 reads TGTGCCAGCAGTCAACGACAGGGCTATGGCTACACCTTC. It yields the protein CASSQRQGYGYTF.

The sample holds many counts of this clone. The chain is built from TRBV24-1 and TRBJ2-3; the match to TRBD2 covers 7 bases. This CDR3 has 17 residues. The germline V gene encodes CDR1 KGHDR and CDR2 SFDVKD. The ends lost 2 bases at V and 0 bases at J; junction bases unmatched: 7. This chain's CDR3 is CATSDSRLAGSTDTQYF. Written as DNA, the CDR3 is TGTGCCACCAGTGATTCCCGACTAGCAGGGAGCACAGATACGCAGTATTTT.

The chain employs TRBV5-4 and TRBJ2-4, with TRBD1 matching 10 bases. CDR3 length: 14 residues. Germline CDR1 SGHNT, CDR2 YYREEE (reference sequence). The J segment lost 7 bases and the V segment lost 3 bases, leaving 4 bases of the junction unmatched. The CDR3 nucleotides read TGTGCCAGCAGCTCCGGACAGGGGGGGAACATTCAGTACTTC. It specifies CASSSGQGGNIQYF.

This clone has just a few counts. As DNA, the CDR3 is TGTGCCAGCAGCTTGGGACAGGGGGCGCAAAACTATGGCTACACCTTC. Amino acid sequence: CASSLGQGAQNYGYTF. The chain has TRBV7-2 and TRBJ1-2; 12 nucleotides align to TRBD1. The CDR3 runs 16 residues. Germline V gives CDR1 SGHTA, CDR2 FQGNSA. The V gene end was trimmed by 3 bases and the J gene end by 2 bases; junction bases not matched to a gene: 4.

This chain uses TRBV6-1 with TRBJ2-1; 9 bases map to TRBD2. CDR1 and CDR2 from the germline V gene are MNHNS and SASEGT. The V gene end was trimmed by 3 bases and the J gene end by 9 bases; junction bases not matched to a gene: 9. CDR3 length: 15 amino acids. CDR3 bases: TGTGCCAGCAGTGATCTTAGCGGGAGAATCAGTGAGCAGTTCTTC. As protein: CASSDLSGRISEQFF.

This chain joins TRBV7-2 and TRBJ1-2, with TRBD1 as a possible D gene (6 bases). The V gene lost 3 bases and the J gene lost 8 bases, with 10 bases spanning the gap. The CDR3 is made up of 12 amino acids. Germline lookup yields CDR1 SGHTA and CDR2 FQGNSA. The CDR3 bases are TGTGCCAGCAGCTTCGCAGGGGTGGGCTACACCTTC. Its translation is CASSFAGVGYTF. Complete variable domain (other parts from reference TRBV7-2 and TRBJ1-2): GAGVSQSPSNKVTEKGKDVELRCDPISGHTALYWYRQSLGQGLEFLIYFQGNSAPDKSGLPSDRFSAERTGGSVSTLTIQRTQQEDSAVYLCASSFAGVGYTFGSGTRLTVV.

V and J are TRBV19 and TRBJ1-5; 9 positions match TRBD1. The CDR3 has 18 residues. Trimming took 5 bases from V and 2 from J; bases not matched to a gene: 13. Germline loops: CDR1 LNHDA, CDR2 SQIVND (reference sequence). This CDR3 reads CASSPHGTGLLGNQPQHF. The CDR3 bases are TGTGCCAGTAGTCCCCACGGGACAGGGTTGTTGGGCAATCAGCCCCAGCATTTT.

The CDR3 region is CASSPDRGPQWTLHF. CDR3 sequence (DNA): TGTGCCAGCAGCCCGGACAGGGGGCCCCAATGGACCCTCCACTTT. The rearrangement joins TRBV27 to TRBJ1-6; 11 nucleotides line up with TRBD1. CDR3 length equals 15 residues. Per germline, CDR1 MNHEY and CDR2 SMNVEV (reference sequence). Losses at the gene ends were 6 bases for V and 14 bases for J; bases not matched to a gene: 12.

Note on this clone: Other DNA sequences in the same sample also yield this CDR3. The genes are TRBV6-2 or TRBV6-3 and TRBJ1-2; D is possibly TRBD1 (5 bases). This CDR3 has 13 residues. Germline V CDR1 and CDR2: MNHEY, SVGEGT. V lost 2 bases and J lost 5, with 9 bases in between. The CDR3 DNA is TGTGCCAGCAGTTACGACAGACGTTATGGCTACACCTTC. This encodes CASSYDRRYGYTF.

The chain has TRBV15 and TRBJ1-1, with TRBD1 matching 9 bases. Germline V CDR1 and CDR2: LNHNV, YYDKDF (reference sequence). The CDR3 runs 15 residues. Trimming took 3 bases from V and 3 from J; bases not matched to a gene: 5. CDR3 nucleotide sequence: TGTGCCACCAGCAGGGCGACAGGGGGGCACACTGAAGCTTTCTTT. Protein sequence: CATSRATGGHTEAFF.

The rearrangement uses TRBV27 and TRBJ1-4, with TRBD1 matching over 7 bases. The J segment lost 0 bases and the V segment lost 4 bases, leaving 5 bases of the junction unmatched. CDR3 length equals 16 residues. From germline, CDR1 is MNHEY and CDR2 SMNVEV (reference sequence). The CDR3 spells CASSSQGQTTNEKLFF. The CDR3 DNA reads TGTGCCAGCAGTTCCCAGGGACAGACAACTAATGAAAAACTGTTTTTT.

The chain uses TRBV7-3 and TRBJ1-3; the D is unclear. The CDR3 contains 15 residues. V was pared by 5 bases and J by 0 bases, with 11 bases between. Germline-derived CDR1 and CDR2 are SGHTA and FQGTGA. The CDR3 sequence: CASSSDGSSGNTIYF. DNA for the CDR3: TGTGCCAGCAGCAGCGACGGTTCCTCTGGAAACACCATATATTTT.

V usage is TRBV5-1 and J usage is TRBJ1-6; D gene ambiguous. The V end lost 0 bases, the J end lost 1 base, and 5 bases lay between the germline ends. The CDR3 consists of 15 residues. The germline CDR1 and CDR2 sequences are SGHRS and YFSETQ. CDR3 in DNA: TGCGCCAGCAGCTTGGGCAGTTCCTATAATTCACCCCTCCACTTT. Protein sequence: CASSLGSSYNSPLHF. Supplemented by reference TRBV5-1 and TRBJ1-6, the full variable domain reads KAGVTQTPRYLIKTRGQQVTLSCSPISGHRSVSWYQQTPGQGLQFLFEYFSETQRNKGNFPGRFSGRQFSNSRSEMNVSTLELGDSALYLCASSLGSSYNSPLHFGNGTRLTVT.

This chain uses TRBV7-6 with TRBJ2-2; TRBD2 agrees at 9 bases. Germline lookup yields CDR1 SGHVS and CDR2 FNYEAQ. The CDR3 contains 15 residues. With 1 base clipped from V and 5 bases from J, the junction kept 2 bases outside the gene matches. The CDR3 region is CASSLGSGGTGELFF. The CDR3 nucleotides are TGTGCCAGCAGCTTAGGAAGCGGGGGGACCGGGGAGCTGTTTTTT.

The chain couples TRBV2 to TRBJ2-7; unclear D gene. Per germline, CDR1 SNHLY and CDR2 FYNNEI. CDR3 length: 11 amino acids. The V end lost 3 bases, the J end lost 4 bases, and 4 bases lay between the germline ends. The CDR3 here is CASSERYEQYF. DNA for the CDR3: TGTGCCAGCAGTGAGAGGTACGAGCAGTACTTC.

The chain employs TRBV7-2 and TRBJ1-2; the match to TRBD1 covers 10 bases. Losses at the gene ends were 2 bases for V and 5 bases for J; bases not matched to a gene: 5. This CDR3 spans 15 amino acids. CDR1 SGHTA and CDR2 FQGNSA come from the germline V gene. The CDR3 here is CASSLSSGQGYGYTF. CDR3 nucleotide sequence: TGTGCCAGCAGCTTAAGTTCGGGACAGGGGTATGGCTACACCTTC.

The gene calls are TRBV10-3 and TRBJ1-1, with 7 nucleotides matching TRBD1. There are 16 residues in the CDR3. With 4 bases clipped from V and 4 bases from J, the junction kept 12 bases outside the gene matches. Germline CDR1 reads ENHRY; CDR2 reads SYGVKD. The CDR3 DNA is TGTGCCATCAGTGGGACAGGTTCAAGGGCGAGCACTGAAGCTTTCTTT. Translation: CAISGTGSRASTEAFF.

The J gene is TRBJ1-5, the V gene TRBV11-1, with 10 nucleotides matching TRBD1. Trimming cost V 4 bases and J 5 bases; bases outside gene matches: 8. CDR3 length: 16 residues. In germline, CDR1 is SGHAT, CDR2 FQDESV (reference sequence). The CDR3, as DNA: TGTGCCAGCAGCTCTCAGGGACAGGGGCGTGATCAGCCCCAGCATTTT. This translates into CASSSQGQGRDQPQHF.